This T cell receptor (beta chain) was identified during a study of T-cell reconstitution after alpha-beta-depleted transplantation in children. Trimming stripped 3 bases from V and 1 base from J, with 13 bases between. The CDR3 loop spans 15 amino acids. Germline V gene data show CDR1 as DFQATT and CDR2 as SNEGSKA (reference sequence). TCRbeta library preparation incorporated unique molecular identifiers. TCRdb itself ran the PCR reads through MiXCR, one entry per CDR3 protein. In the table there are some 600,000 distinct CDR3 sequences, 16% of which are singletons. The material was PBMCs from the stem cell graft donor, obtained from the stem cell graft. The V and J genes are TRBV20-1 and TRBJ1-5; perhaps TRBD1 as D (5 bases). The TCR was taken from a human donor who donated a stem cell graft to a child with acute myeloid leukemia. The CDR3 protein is CSASPRAGSNQPQHF. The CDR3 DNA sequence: TGCAGTGCTAGTCCCAGGGCGGGAAGCAATCAGCCCCAGCATTTT.